The 26 T cell receptor beta chains reported below all come from one sample, sequenced in a study of CXCR3-negative and CXCR3-positive naive CD8 T cells. UMI labels and 5' RACE were used to prepare the TRB cDNA libraries. For each CDR3 protein, TCRdb gives one entry from its re-call of the 5' RACE reads, without DNA. Here the sample table reports around 140,000 distinct CDR3 sequences. The sequenced sample consisted of naive CXCR3- CD8+ T cells from blood. As to subset: CD45RO-CCR7+CD27+CD95- naive CD8+ T cells lacking CXCR3 (TNR3-). Receptors were obtained from a human donor in good health. Some clones in this sample may be carry-over from other donors' samples.

This chain uses TRBV7-3 with TRBJ1-1; TCRdb outputs TRBD1, but without DNA this stays unchecked. CDR3 length: 13 amino acids. Germline V gene data show CDR1 as SGHTA and CDR2 as FQGTGA. CDR3 residues: CASSLGQELEAFF.

The CDR3 region is CASSSSDEETQYF. This rearrangement joins TRBV5-5 to TRBJ2-5; with no DNA, the TCRdb D assignment of TRBD2 cannot be verified. The CDR3 contains 13 residues. CDR1 is SGHKS, CDR2 YYEKEE, per germline (reference sequence).

J is TRBJ2-5 and V is TRBV20-1; no DNA is available, so the TRBD1 call from TCRdb remains unchecked. Germline CDR1 DFQATT, CDR2 SNEGSKA (reference sequence). The CDR3 totals 16 residues. CDR3 amino acids: CSARLGWTGDLETQYF.

The V gene is TRBV28, the J gene TRBJ1-2; the D call of TRBD1 rests on TCRdb alone, since no DNA is present to check it. Per germline, CDR1 MDHEN and CDR2 SYDVKM. This CDR3 spans 15 amino acids. CDR3 amino acids: CASSNVRQGKDGYTF.

The chain recombines TRBV7-9 with TRBJ1-2; the D gene TCRdb calls, TRBD1, cannot be checked with no DNA. The CDR3 runs 12 residues. The germline V gene encodes CDR1 SEHNR and CDR2 FQNEAQ (reference sequence). The CDR3: CASSLGQGAFTF.

The chain joins TRBV7-6 to TRBJ2-1. The CDR3 contains 13 residues. In germline, CDR1 is SGHVS, CDR2 FNYEAQ. This CDR3 reads CASSPDGYNEQFF.

V usage is TRBV6-1 and J usage is TRBJ2-1; TCRdb proposes TRBD1, but this gene call is untestable without DNA. Per the germline V gene, CDR1 is MNHNS and CDR2 is SASEGT. The CDR3 is 16 residues long. Here the CDR3 reads CASSEAIGTGNNEQFF.

The chain has TRBV29-1 and TRBJ2-1; no DNA is available, so the TRBD2 call from TCRdb remains unchecked. Germline V CDR1 and CDR2: SQVTM, ANQGSEA. The CDR3 consists of 13 residues. The CDR3 protein is CSVLWENSDEQLF.

This sequence joins TRBV19 and TRBJ2-1; absent DNA, TCRdb's TRBD1 call cannot be checked. Germline V gene data show CDR1 as LNHDA and CDR2 as SQIVND (reference sequence). CDR3 size: 15 residues. This CDR3 reads CAERQSGTGCNEQFF.

This chain links TRBV29-1 with TRBJ1-4; TCRdb's D gene call, TRBD1, goes unchecked for lack of DNA. The CDR3 is 11 amino acids. Per germline, CDR1 SQVTM and CDR2 ANQGSEA. CDR3 region: CSVRGNEKLFF.

The chain has TRBV9 and TRBJ2-7. CDR1 and CDR2 (germline): SGDLS, YYNGEE. CDR3 length equals 13 residues. The CDR3 sequence: CASSGGSADEQYF.

The V and J genes are TRBV6-5 and TRBJ2-3; TCRdb outputs TRBD2, but without DNA this stays unchecked. Germline V lookup: CDR1 MNHEY, CDR2 SVGAGI. CDR3 length equals 17 residues. This CDR3 reads CASSSLAGGYSTDTQYF.

The rearrangement joins TRBV7-9 to TRBJ2-7; lacking DNA, the TRBD1 call made by TCRdb goes unchecked. The CDR3 loop spans 15 amino acids. CDR1 is SEHNR, CDR2 FQNEAQ, per germline (reference sequence). The CDR3 is CASSSPRQGYYEQYF.

The chain employs TRBV29-1 and TRBJ2-3; TCRdb reports TRBD1, a call that lacks DNA to check it against. This CDR3 has 14 residues. Germline V gives CDR1 SQVTM, CDR2 ANQGSEA. The CDR3 region is CSVEGGTRRDTQYF.

This sequence joins TRBV29-1 and TRBJ1-2. This CDR3 region has 11 residues. CDR1 SQVTM and CDR2 ANQGSEA come from the germline V gene. The CDR3 region is CSVEHLDGYTF.

The chain couples TRBV5-5 to TRBJ2-2; TCRdb returns TRBD2, unconfirmable since there is no DNA. CDR1 is SGHKS and CDR2 is YYEKEE in the germline V gene (reference sequence). The CDR3 runs to 18 residues. The CDR3 reads CASSLGLAGFANTGELFF.

V and J are TRBV15 and TRBJ2-5. CDR1 is LNHNV and CDR2 is YYDKDF in the germline V gene (reference sequence). CDR3 length equals 15 residues. CDR3 residues: CATSSRTAYQETQYF. The variable domain in full, with the rest retrieved from reference TRBV15 and TRBJ2-5, is DAMVIQNPRYQVTQFGKPVTLSCSQTLNHNVMYWYQQKSSQAPKLLFHYYDKDFNNEADTPDNFQSRRPNTSFCFLDIRSPGLGDTAMYLCATSSRTAYQETQYFGPGTRLLVL.

The V gene is TRBV28, the J gene TRBJ1-1. Germline CDR1 and CDR2: MDHEN and SYDVKM. This CDR3 is built from 15 residues. CDR3 loop: CASSLPSTEKHEAFF.

The CDR3: CASSYSTAGDEQYF. The J gene is TRBJ2-7, the V gene TRBV6-6; the D gene TCRdb calls, TRBD1, cannot be checked with no DNA. This CDR3 comprises 14 residues. Germline V gives CDR1 MNHNY, CDR2 SVGAGI (reference sequence).

The J gene is TRBJ2-5, the V gene TRBV7-2; TCRdb lists TRBD1, though no DNA is available to test this call. The CDR3 contains 17 residues. CDR1 and CDR2 (germline): SGHTA, FQGNSA. CDR3: CASSLSIRPGGQETQYF.

This chain connects TRBV19 to TRBJ2-2. Germline CDR1 and CDR2: LNHDA and SQIVND (reference sequence). The CDR3 has 11 residues. The chain's CDR3 is CASFYTGELFF.

The V call is TRBV29-1, the J call TRBJ2-1; with no DNA, the TCRdb D assignment of TRBD2 cannot be verified. The length of the CDR3 is 14 residues. The germline V gene encodes CDR1 SQVTM and CDR2 ANQGSEA. CDR3 region: CSVDWSGVGNEQFF.

This chain connects TRBV11-3 to TRBJ2-2. Germline V CDR1 and CDR2: SGHNT, YENEEA. The CDR3 is made up of 14 amino acids. The CDR3 reads CASSLDANTGELFF.

The CDR3 here is CSARTSGGAPYEQYF. This sequence joins TRBV20-1 and TRBJ2-7; TCRdb lists TRBD2, though no DNA is available to test this call. The CDR3 spans 15 residues. Germline CDR1 is DFQATT and CDR2 is SNEGSKA (reference sequence).

The chain couples TRBV6-2 or TRBV6-3 to TRBJ2-2. The CDR3 sequence is 15 residues long. CDR1 and CDR2 from the germline V gene are MNHEY and SVGEGT. The CDR3 protein is CASSYSLGNTGELFF.

V and J are TRBV2 and TRBJ2-1; as DNA is missing, the TRBD1 call by TCRdb cannot be tested. The V gene's germline CDR1 is SNHLY and CDR2 FYNNEI. There are 15 residues in the CDR3. This chain's CDR3 is CASSIWGAAYNEQFF.